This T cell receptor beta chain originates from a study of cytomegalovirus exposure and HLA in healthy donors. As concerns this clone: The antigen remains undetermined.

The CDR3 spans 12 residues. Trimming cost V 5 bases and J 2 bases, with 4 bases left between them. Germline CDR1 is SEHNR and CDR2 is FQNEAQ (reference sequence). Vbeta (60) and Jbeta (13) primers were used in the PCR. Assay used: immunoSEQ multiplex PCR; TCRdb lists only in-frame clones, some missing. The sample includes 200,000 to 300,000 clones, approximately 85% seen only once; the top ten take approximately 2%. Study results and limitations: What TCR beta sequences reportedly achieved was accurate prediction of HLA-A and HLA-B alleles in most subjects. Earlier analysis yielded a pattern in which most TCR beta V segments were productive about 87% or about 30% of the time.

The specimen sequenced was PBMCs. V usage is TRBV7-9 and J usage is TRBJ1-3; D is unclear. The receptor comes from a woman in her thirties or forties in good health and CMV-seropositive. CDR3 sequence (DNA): TGTGCCAGCAGCCCCACTGGAAACACCATATATTTT. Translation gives CASSPTGNTIYF.